This T cell receptor (beta chain) was retrieved from a study of identical twins. This clonotype was seen many times. Antigen: not known. In germline, CDR1 is SQVTM, CDR2 ANQGSEA. Trimming at V came to 7 bases and at J to 0 bases, leaving 6 bases not matched to a gene. The CDR3 covers 14 residues. One entry per CDR3 protein results from TCRdb running MiXCR on the 5' RACE reads. The sample has a few hundred thousand distinct CDR3 sequences, approximately 10% seen once. Study observations and caveats: Out-of-frame alpha sequences that twins shared showed excess low generation probability. Fewer insertions marked abundant cord blood beta clonotypes; young adult naive trended weakly, memory not at all. Its conclusions, products of cross-sectional statistical analysis, did not come from following the same donors.

The sequence was obtained from a man aged 45-65 years in good health. The chain carries TRBV29-1 and TRBJ1-3, with 7 bases lining up with TRBD1. The sample was memory T cells sorted from blood. CDR3 DNA sequence: TGCAGCGCCTGTACAGGGGACTCTGGAAACACCATATATTTT. Its translation is CSACTGDSGNTIYF. The full variable domain, completed using reference TRBV29-1 and TRBJ1-3, is SAVISQKPSRDICQRGTSLTIQCQVDSQVTMMFWYRQQPGQSLTLIATANQGSEATYESGFVIDKFPISRPNLTFSTLTVSNMSPEDSSIYLCSACTGDSGNTIYFGEGSWLTVV.